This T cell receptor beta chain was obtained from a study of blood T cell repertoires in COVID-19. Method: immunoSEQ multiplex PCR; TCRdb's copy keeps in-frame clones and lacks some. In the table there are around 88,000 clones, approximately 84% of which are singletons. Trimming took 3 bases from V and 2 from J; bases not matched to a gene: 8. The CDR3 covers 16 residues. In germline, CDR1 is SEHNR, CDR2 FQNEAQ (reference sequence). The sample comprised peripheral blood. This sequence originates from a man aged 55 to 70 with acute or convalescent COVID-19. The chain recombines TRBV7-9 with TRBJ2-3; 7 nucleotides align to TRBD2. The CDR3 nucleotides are TGTGCCAGCAGCTTGGGGACTAACCGAGCCACAGATACGCAGTATTTT. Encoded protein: CASSLGTNRATDTQYF.